This T cell receptor (beta chain) was identified during a study of shared clonotypes between healthy human individuals (dated by TCRdb to 2018 to 2021). Notes on the research overall: A couple of women and three men aged 18 to 49 years were included in the cohort. For each donor, CD4 naive and CD4 memory were each given three plates, CD8 naive was given two plates, and CD8 memory was given one plate. Blood TCR repertoires of a handful of healthy adults were deeply sequenced to estimate repertoire size and the extent of clonotype sharing between individuals. Libraries were prepared and TCR repertoires were sequenced by different laboratories using diverse techniques, in order to increase sequencing depth and limit assay-specific biases. Per donor, leukapheresis produced somewhere between about 0.85 and 8.9 billion PBMCs. Findings and caveats that apply to the study as a whole: Larger estimated clonotype richness was generally found for naive subsets than for memory subsets. Sampling was limited to blood, and TCR repertoires in tissue likely differ from TCR repertoires in blood. Pairwise subsampling led to the expectation that sequencing depth would affect the degree of clonotype sharing among donors. Higher generation probabilities were observed for clonotypes shared by all four sorted-subset donors than for non-shared clonotypes. Sharing across a few donors was observed for about 5% of naive CD4, over 3% of naive CD8, around 2.5% of memory CD4, and around 0.44% of memory CD8 clonotypes. Incomplete sequencing was indicated by rarefaction of sorted-subset datasets, despite the large sequencing depth. The genetic and exposure-history diversity represented was limited by the small number of donors.

For the CD8 naive samples, CD45RO-negative cells were positively selected for CCR7, yielding a CD45RA+CCR7+ population from which TemRA cells were excluded. Donors were healthy HIV-negative adults with no recently reported acute infections or vaccinations. Every donor was a Caucasian adult residing in Nashville, Tennessee, USA. After blood collection by leukapheresis, PBMCs were isolated using Ficoll-Histopaque density gradient centrifugation and then cryopreserved in the vapor phase of liquid nitrogen. Analytical flow cytometry was used to check the purity and quantity of every magnetically sorted T cell population. Each sorted fraction had its genomic DNA isolated and then quantified by UV absorbance on a Nanodrop 2000c. Measured from the cysteine to the phenylalanine, the CDR3 is 14 residues long. Left in the record is the CDR3 DNA by itself, 42 bases read in frame from the first base. CDR1 is given as SNHLY and CDR2 as FYNNEI, both from the germline V gene. V was cut back by 2 bases and J by 5 bases, leaving a gap of 12 bases between them.

This clone has only one observation. This receptor's antigen is unknown. Qualities for individual bases were not recorded, and no much larger clone is one base off. TCR CDR3 regions were amplified from genomic DNA by multiplex PCR using the deep immunoSEQ assay. Extracted genomic DNA from each cell subset was distributed evenly across all wells of several immunoSEQ 96-well plates, and each plate was treated as a replicate. For sorted subsets, about 200 ng genomic DNA, equal to 30,000 to 35,000 T cell genomes, was loaded into each replicate PCR. The purified libraries were quantified using a Qubit 3.0 fluorometer, sized with a Bioanalyzer 2100, and then quantified again using the KAPA Library Quantification kit. A separate single-read 150-cycle Illumina NextSeq 550 flow cell was used to sequence each immunoSEQ 96-well plate. In the original analysis: The immunoSEQ output contained only junctional sequences without quality scores, so filtering could not match that applied to full-length reads. Sequences were annotated with PyIR, a Python wrapper for IgBLAST v1.9, and V/J genes and CDR3 were assigned using IMGT germline references. Reads were removed for weak V/J assignments (E-value above 1e-6), missing CDR3, stop codons, out-of-frame junctions, or ambiguous translated residues. V3J clonotypes were defined as sequences sharing the same inferred V gene, J gene, and CDR3 amino acid sequence. The percentage overlap between two repertoires was calculated by dividing the number of shared unique clonotypes by the size of the smaller repertoire. RTK rarefaction, the Chao1 estimator, and Recon v2.1 estimates of unobserved clonotypes were used to assess repertoire richness. OLGA was used to compute generation probabilities for all TCRbeta clonotypes that the gDNA method yielded from a few donors. TCRdb took this table from immuneACCESS and kept in-frame rearrangements with V and J called. Such tables lack part of the clones; where checked against another copy, unresolved V genes explain under half of the gap, and the rest is unexplained. D and trimming come from the DNA, and the V and J calls and clone size come from that table. The table for this sample lists 1.5 million to 2.5 million clones; less than 95% of them were counted only once. 1.2% of the sample is held by the ten biggest clonotypes.

The receptor chain draws on TRBV2 and TRBJ1-1, and the D gene may be TRBD1, 5 bases matching. The receptor was isolated from a man aged 18 to 30 in good health. The sample comprised naive CD8+ T cells sorted from blood. What this sample's cell subset or site label stands for: CD45RA+CCR7+. The CDR3 protein: CASSEWGGETEAFF. The nucleotide sequence is given as TGTGCCAGCAGTGAATGGGGGGGAGAGACTGAAGCTTTCTTT.